A selection of T cell receptor beta chains follows, all from one sample in a study of cytomegalovirus exposure and HLA in healthy donors. The protocol was immunoSEQ multiplex PCR, while the TCRdb copy is restricted to in-frame clones and leaves out a portion. The sample holds approximately 170,000 clones; more than 60% are singletons and the top ten take 2.5% to 3.5%. The sequencing input was PBMCs. These receptors all stem from a female donor in good health and CMV-seronegative. The CDR3 runs from the conserved cysteine through the conserved F or W. Each record gives: D gene, clone size, J gene, V gene, CDR3 DNA, CDR3 protein. The D gene is left open where the match is weak. Where a row states a size, it is once, few, many or the class of an expanded clone; other rows omit it.

d_call: NA; clone_size: NA; j_call: TRBJ1-2; v_call: TRBV19; cdr3_nt: TGTGCCAGTAGTGATGACGGGAGGGGCTATGGCTACACCTTC; cdr3_aa: CASSDDGRGYGYTF
d_call: NA; clone_size: once; j_call: TRBJ1-6; v_call: TRBV7-3; cdr3_nt: TGTGCCAGCAGCCTTGGACAGAGCTCCTATAATTCACCCCTCCACTTT; cdr3_aa: CASSLGQSSYNSPLHF
d_call: TRBD1; clone_size: NA; j_call: TRBJ2-1; v_call: TRBV28; cdr3_nt: TGTGCCAGCAGTTGGACAGGGGTCATCAATGAGCAGTTCTTC; cdr3_aa: CASSWTGVINEQFF
d_call: TRBD1; clone_size: NA; j_call: TRBJ1-1; v_call: TRBV10-3; cdr3_nt: TGTGCCATCAAATTAACAGGGGAGGCCACTGAAGCTTTCTTT; cdr3_aa: CAIKLTGEATEAFF
d_call: NA; clone_size: NA; j_call: TRBJ1-6; v_call: TRBV21-1; cdr3_nt: TGTGCCAGCAGCGTAGACCGGGACAGGGCTTACCGATCCTATAATTCACCCCTCCACTTT; cdr3_aa: CASSVDRDRAYRSYNSPLHF
d_call: NA; clone_size: NA; j_call: TRBJ1-2; v_call: TRBV5-1; cdr3_nt: TGCGCCAGCAGCTTGTCATCCCCTGTCGGCGGCGGCTACACCTTC; cdr3_aa: CASSLSSPVGGGYTF
d_call: TRBD2; clone_size: NA; j_call: TRBJ2-5; v_call: TRBV9; cdr3_nt: TGTGCCAGCAGCGTAGGCAAAGGACTAGCGGCCCAAGAGACCCAGTACTTC; cdr3_aa: CASSVGKGLAAQETQYF
d_call: TRBD2; clone_size: few; j_call: TRBJ2-5; v_call: TRBV7-7; cdr3_nt: TGTGCTAGCAGCGGGGAGTTGCGGGAGTTCCAGTACTTC; cdr3_aa: CASSGELREFQYF
d_call: NA; clone_size: NA; j_call: TRBJ2-2; v_call: TRBV9; cdr3_nt: TGTGCCAGCAGCGTGGCGTGGACAGTGAACACCGGGGAGCTGTTTTTT; cdr3_aa: CASSVAWTVNTGELFF
d_call: TRBD1; clone_size: NA; j_call: TRBJ2-5; v_call: TRBV14; cdr3_nt: TGTGCCAGCAGCCAAGAAAGGCTCCGGGACAGATACCAAGAGACCCAGTACTTC; cdr3_aa: CASSQERLRDRYQETQYF
d_call: TRBD1; clone_size: NA; j_call: TRBJ1-6; v_call: TRBV4-1; cdr3_nt: TGCGCCAGCAGCCGAAAAACCCCGGACAGGGTATTTAATTCACCCCTCCACTTT; cdr3_aa: CASSRKTPDRVFNSPLHF
d_call: TRBD2; clone_size: NA; j_call: TRBJ2-5; v_call: TRBV19; cdr3_nt: TGTGCCAGTAGTATACAACTAGCGGGCGAACAAGAGACCCAGTACTTC; cdr3_aa: CASSIQLAGEQETQYF
d_call: NA; clone_size: NA; j_call: TRBJ1-5; v_call: TRBV19; cdr3_nt: TGTGCCAGTAGTAAACCAGGGTCGGGCAATCAGCCCCAGCATTTT; cdr3_aa: CASSKPGSGNQPQHF
d_call: TRBD2; clone_size: NA; j_call: TRBJ2-1; v_call: TRBV30; cdr3_nt: TGTGCCTGGAGAGCCGTCGGGGCGGGAGATGAGCAGTTCTTC; cdr3_aa: CAWRAVGAGDEQFF
d_call: TRBD2; clone_size: NA; j_call: TRBJ2-2; v_call: TRBV19; cdr3_nt: TGTGCCAGTAGAACTAGCGGGAGAACCGGGGAGCTGTTTTTT; cdr3_aa: CASRTSGRTGELFF
d_call: NA; clone_size: NA; j_call: TRBJ1-1; v_call: TRBV7-9; cdr3_nt: TGTGCCAGCAGCTATGTGGGTGGAGGCATAGGGCAAGCTTTCTTT; cdr3_aa: CASSYVGGGIGQAFF
d_call: TRBD2; clone_size: NA; j_call: TRBJ2-2; v_call: TRBV30; cdr3_nt: TGTGCTAGTTCGGGACTAGCGGGACTAAACACCGGGGAGCTGTTTTTT; cdr3_aa: CASSGLAGLNTGELFF
d_call: NA; clone_size: NA; j_call: TRBJ2-3; v_call: TRBV5-1; cdr3_nt: TGCGCCAGCAGCTTGGCTGGACAAAGCACAGATACGCAGTATTTT; cdr3_aa: CASSLAGQSTDTQYF
d_call: NA; clone_size: few; j_call: TRBJ2-7; v_call: TRBV5-1; cdr3_nt: TGCGCCAGCAGCATCGCCAGGGAAGACTACGAGCAGTACTTC; cdr3_aa: CASSIAREDYEQYF
d_call: TRBD1; clone_size: NA; j_call: TRBJ2-7; v_call: TRBV28; cdr3_nt: TGTGCCAGCAGTTTATTAGACAGGGGTGCTACCTACGAGCAGTACTTC; cdr3_aa: CASSLLDRGATYEQYF
d_call: NA; clone_size: NA; j_call: TRBJ2-5; v_call: TRBV19; cdr3_nt: TGTGCCAGTAGCCTCCAAGGGGGTAAATTCCCGGAGACCCAGTACTTC; cdr3_aa: CASSLQGGKFPETQYF
d_call: NA; clone_size: NA; j_call: TRBJ1-2; v_call: TRBV7-9; cdr3_nt: TGTGCCAGCAGCTTAACAGCAGCCTATGGCTACACCTTC; cdr3_aa: CASSLTAAYGYTF
d_call: TRBD1; clone_size: NA; j_call: TRBJ2-5; v_call: TRBV14; cdr3_nt: TGTGCCAGCAGCCATGCCGGGACAGGGCAAGAGACCCAGTACTTC; cdr3_aa: CASSHAGTGQETQYF
d_call: TRBD2; clone_size: NA; j_call: TRBJ2-2; v_call: TRBV5-3; cdr3_nt: TGTGCCAGAAGGAGTCTAGCGGGACCCACCGGGGAGCTGTTTTTT; cdr3_aa: CARRSLAGPTGELFF
d_call: TRBD1; clone_size: NA; j_call: TRBJ2-7; v_call: TRBV7-3; cdr3_nt: TGTGCCAGCAGCTATGACAGGGGAGTCGACGAGCAGTACTTC; cdr3_aa: CASSYDRGVDEQYF
d_call: TRBD2; clone_size: NA; j_call: TRBJ2-7; v_call: TRBV5-4; cdr3_nt: TGTGCCAGCAGCCCCTGGGGGGGTCGCCACGAGCAGTACTTC; cdr3_aa: CASSPWGGRHEQYF
d_call: NA; clone_size: NA; j_call: TRBJ1-4; v_call: TRBV6-5; cdr3_nt: TGTGCCAGCAGCGATGGACAGAGAAATGAAAAACTGTTTTTT; cdr3_aa: CASSDGQRNEKLFF
d_call: TRBD1; clone_size: NA; j_call: TRBJ1-4; v_call: TRBV7-2; cdr3_nt: TGTGCCAGCAGCTTTACAGGGGGTAATGAAAAACTGTTTTTT; cdr3_aa: CASSFTGGNEKLFF
d_call: TRBD1; clone_size: NA; j_call: TRBJ2-2; v_call: TRBV10-3; cdr3_nt: TGTGCCATCAGTGGATCCGGGACAGAAAACACCGGGGAGCTGTTTTTT; cdr3_aa: CAISGSGTENTGELFF
d_call: NA; clone_size: NA; j_call: TRBJ2-7; v_call: TRBV14; cdr3_nt: TGTGCCAGCAGCCAAGTCGGGGGTACCGAGCAGTACTTC; cdr3_aa: CASSQVGGTEQYF
d_call: TRBD2; clone_size: once; j_call: TRBJ2-3; v_call: TRBV11-3; cdr3_nt: TGTGCCAGCAGCTTGGGGACTAGCGGGAGAGATACGCAGTATTTT; cdr3_aa: CASSLGTSGRDTQYF
d_call: TRBD1; clone_size: NA; j_call: TRBJ1-2; v_call: TRBV9; cdr3_nt: TGTGCCAGCAGCCTTGGACAGGGGGCCGGGAGCTATGGCTACACCTTC; cdr3_aa: CASSLGQGAGSYGYTF
d_call: NA; clone_size: few; j_call: TRBJ1-3; v_call: TRBV6-1; cdr3_nt: TGTGCCAGCAGTGAACTCGGTCTTTCTGGAAACACCATATATTTT; cdr3_aa: CASSELGLSGNTIYF
d_call: TRBD1; clone_size: NA; j_call: TRBJ1-4; v_call: TRBV19; cdr3_nt: TGTGCCAGTAGCCAGGGGGTCGGTGAAAAACTGTTTTTT; cdr3_aa: CASSQGVGEKLFF
d_call: NA; clone_size: NA; j_call: TRBJ1-1; v_call: TRBV6-1; cdr3_nt: TGTGCCAGCAGTGATTACGTCCACTTGAACACTGAAGCTTTCTTT; cdr3_aa: CASSDYVHLNTEAFF
d_call: TRBD1; clone_size: NA; j_call: TRBJ1-4; v_call: TRBV6-5; cdr3_nt: TGTGCCAGCAGTTCACAGGGGAAGACTGAAAAACTGTTTTTT; cdr3_aa: CASSSQGKTEKLFF
d_call: NA; clone_size: NA; j_call: TRBJ1-5; v_call: TRBV5-1; cdr3_nt: TGCGCCAGCAGCTTGACGGGTGGTCAGCCCCAGCATTTT; cdr3_aa: CASSLTGGQPQHF
d_call: NA; clone_size: few; j_call: TRBJ1-3; v_call: TRBV28; cdr3_nt: TGTGCCACCAGTCTCACTGGGGGGATAGGGGCTGGAAACACCATATATTTT; cdr3_aa: CATSLTGGIGAGNTIYF
d_call: NA; clone_size: NA; j_call: TRBJ2-1; v_call: TRBV29-1; cdr3_nt: TGCAGCGTTGAAGTTAGCTCCTACAATGAGCAGTTCTTC; cdr3_aa: CSVEVSSYNEQFF
d_call: NA; clone_size: NA; j_call: TRBJ1-6; v_call: TRBV7-2; cdr3_nt: TGTGCCAGCAGCTTAGAACAAAGCTCCTATAATTCACCCCTCCACTTT; cdr3_aa: CASSLEQSSYNSPLHF
d_call: TRBD2; clone_size: NA; j_call: TRBJ2-7; v_call: TRBV30; cdr3_nt: TGTGCCTGGAGGAGTAGCGGGGGCCACGAGCAGTACTTC; cdr3_aa: CAWRSSGGHEQYF
d_call: NA; clone_size: NA; j_call: TRBJ1-5; v_call: TRBV4-3; cdr3_nt: TGCGCCAGCAGCCAAGACAGGACAGTAATCCATAGCAATCAGCCCCAGCATTTT; cdr3_aa: CASSQDRTVIHSNQPQHF
d_call: TRBD2; clone_size: NA; j_call: TRBJ2-7; v_call: TRBV5-1; cdr3_nt: TGCGCCAGCAGCCCCGGGGGGGCAACCTACGAGCAGTACTTC; cdr3_aa: CASSPGGATYEQYF
d_call: NA; clone_size: NA; j_call: TRBJ1-1; v_call: TRBV18; cdr3_nt: TGTGCCAGCTCACCTGGCCAGGTTGGCGGGTTCACTGAAGCTTTCTTT; cdr3_aa: CASSPGQVGGFTEAFF
d_call: TRBD1; clone_size: NA; j_call: TRBJ2-3; v_call: TRBV28; cdr3_nt: TGTGCCAGCAGCCCGGACAGGGCGGCCACAGATACGCAGTATTTT; cdr3_aa: CASSPDRAATDTQYF
d_call: TRBD2; clone_size: NA; j_call: TRBJ2-3; v_call: TRBV4-1; cdr3_nt: TGCGCCAGCAGCCGCGTCCTAGCGGGCAGACCCTTAGAGCGCACAGATACGCAGTATTTT; cdr3_aa: CASSRVLAGRPLERTDTQYF
d_call: NA; clone_size: NA; j_call: TRBJ1-1; v_call: TRBV7-9; cdr3_nt: TGTGCCAGCAGCTTAAGTCGAACAGGGCGCCCTAGGACTGAAGCTTTCTTT; cdr3_aa: CASSLSRTGRPRTEAFF
d_call: NA; clone_size: NA; j_call: TRBJ2-3; v_call: TRBV14; cdr3_nt: TGTGCCAGCAGCCAAGAACGAGCATTAGTAGGACACTTAAGCACAGATACGCAGTATTTT; cdr3_aa: CASSQERALVGHLSTDTQYF
d_call: TRBD1; clone_size: NA; j_call: TRBJ1-5; v_call: TRBV2; cdr3_nt: TGTGCCAGCGGCCGCGGGGACAGGGGCAATCAGCCCCAGCATTTT; cdr3_aa: CASGRGDRGNQPQHF
d_call: TRBD1; clone_size: NA; j_call: TRBJ2-3; v_call: TRBV7-3; cdr3_nt: TGTGCCAGCAGCTTAACTAGGACAGGGGCCTTAGATACGCAGTATTTT; cdr3_aa: CASSLTRTGALDTQYF
d_call: TRBD2; clone_size: few; j_call: TRBJ2-7; v_call: TRBV14; cdr3_nt: TGTGCCAGCAGCCGTAGCGGGAGGGCCTACGAGCAGTACTTC; cdr3_aa: CASSRSGRAYEQYF
d_call: NA; clone_size: NA; j_call: TRBJ2-7; v_call: TRBV6-5; cdr3_nt: TGTGCCAGTACAGGCAACTACGAGCAGTACTTC; cdr3_aa: CASTGNYEQYF
d_call: NA; clone_size: NA; j_call: TRBJ1-2; v_call: TRBV19; cdr3_nt: TGTGCCAGTAGTATAGTAGGCGGTGCTAACTATGGCTACACCTTC; cdr3_aa: CASSIVGGANYGYTF